The clone carrying this T cell receptor (beta chain) is large within its sample. Its antigen is still unknown. Study observations and caveats: Tumor Tregs overlapped most with tumor, then blood, naive CD4+ cells. Tumor memory CD4+ T cell TCR gene usage clustered with blood and lymph node memory CD4+ cells and lymph node naive CD4+ cells. Naive CD4+ cells shared about 13% of tumor Treg sequences.

Amplification of TRBV12-4/TRBJ1-2 clonotypes used adaptor-ligated barcode primers. TCRdb fed the multiplex PCR reads into MiXCR, producing one record per CDR3 protein. The data hold under 700 distinct CDR3 sequences, with approximately 31% observed a single time. Treg sorting used a CD4+CD25+CD127-/low gate. The CDR3 spans 14 residues. V gave up 2 bases and J gave up 4 bases, with 11 bases separating them. The clonotype originates from a female donor with breast cancer. The chain joins TRBV12-3 or TRBV12-4 to TRBJ1-2; D unresolved. Sequencing input: tumor-infiltrating Tregs sorted from the breast tumor. CDR3 region: CASSLMDWGYGYTF. The CDR3 nucleotides read TGTGCCAGCAGTTTAATGGATTGGGGCTATGGCTACACCTTC.